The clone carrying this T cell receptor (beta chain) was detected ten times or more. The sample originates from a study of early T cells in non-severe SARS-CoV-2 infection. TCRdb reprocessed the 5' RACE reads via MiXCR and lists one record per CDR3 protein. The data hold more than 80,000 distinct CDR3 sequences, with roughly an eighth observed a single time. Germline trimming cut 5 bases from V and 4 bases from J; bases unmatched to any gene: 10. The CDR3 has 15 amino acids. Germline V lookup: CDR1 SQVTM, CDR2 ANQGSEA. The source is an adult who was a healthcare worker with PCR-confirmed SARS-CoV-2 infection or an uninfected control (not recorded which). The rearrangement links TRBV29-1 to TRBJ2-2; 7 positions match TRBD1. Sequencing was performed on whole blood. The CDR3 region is CSVKLPGQITGELFF. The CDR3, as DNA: TGCAGCGTTAAACTCCCGGGACAGATCACCGGGGAGCTGTTTTTT.